This TCR beta chain was obtained from a study of OX40 agonist ivuxolimab in advanced cancers. The study's findings and limits: Both blood CD4+ and CD8+ T cells showed clonal growth by week 6 at 0.1 to 3.0 mg/kg.

The CDR3 totals 16 residues. The V end was cut by 5 bases, the J end by 7 bases, with 25 bases between. The germline gives CDR1 SGHNT, CDR2 YYREEE (reference sequence). Collection of blood occurred at baseline, at cycle 4 day 1, and at cycle 7 day 1. As for this clone: The antigen is unknown.

Clones were read by immunoSEQ multiplex PCR, and TCRdb kept only the in-frame ones, dropping some. This sample yields about 150,000 clones, of which approximately 94% are seen a single time; roughly 1% belongs to the top ten. This specimen consisted of CD4+ or CD8+ T cells sorted from blood, obtained in a trial of the OX40 agonist ivuxolimab. The clonotype originates from an adult with an advanced solid tumor such as melanoma, head and neck, liver or kidney cancer. V is TRBV5-4 and J is TRBJ2-7; D possibly matches TRBD1 or TRBD2 (5 bases each). Written as DNA, the CDR3 is TGTGCCAGCAGTTCGCTGGGCAGGGACGAAATAGGGGAGCAGTACTTC. Translation gives CASSSLGRDEIGEQYF.